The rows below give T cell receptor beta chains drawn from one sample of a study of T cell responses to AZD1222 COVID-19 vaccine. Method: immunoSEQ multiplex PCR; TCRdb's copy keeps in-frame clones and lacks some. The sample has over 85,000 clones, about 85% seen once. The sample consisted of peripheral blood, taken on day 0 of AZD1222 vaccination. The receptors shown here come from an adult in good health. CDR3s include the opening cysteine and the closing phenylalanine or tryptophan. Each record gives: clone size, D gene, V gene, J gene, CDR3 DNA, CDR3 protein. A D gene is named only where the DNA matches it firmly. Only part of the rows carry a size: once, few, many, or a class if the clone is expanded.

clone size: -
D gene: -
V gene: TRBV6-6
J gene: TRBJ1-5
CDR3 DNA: TGTGCCAGCAGTAAGGGGGGTAACCAGCCCCAGCATTTT
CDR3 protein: CASSKGGNQPQHF

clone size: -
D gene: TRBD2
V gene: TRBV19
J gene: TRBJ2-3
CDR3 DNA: TGTGCCAGTACCCGAACCGGGGGGATCACAGATACGCAGTATTTT
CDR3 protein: CASTRTGGITDTQYF

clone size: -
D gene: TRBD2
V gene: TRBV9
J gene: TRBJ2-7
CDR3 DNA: TGTGCCAGCAGCAAGATTAGCGGGGGTCTGGTCGAGCAGTACTTC
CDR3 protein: CASSKISGGLVEQYF

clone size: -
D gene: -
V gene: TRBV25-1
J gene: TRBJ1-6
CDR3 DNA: TGTGCCAGCAGTGAGGGTAATTCACCCCTCCACTTT
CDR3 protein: CASSEGNSPLHF

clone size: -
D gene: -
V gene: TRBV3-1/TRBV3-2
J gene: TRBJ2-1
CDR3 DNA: TGTGCCAGCAGCCAAGAGGGGAGTGAGCAGTTCTTC
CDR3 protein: CASSQEGSEQFF

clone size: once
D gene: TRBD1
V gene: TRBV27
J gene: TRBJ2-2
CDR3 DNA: TGTGCCAGCAGGCTCTTCTACAGTAGGACAGGGGGAGACGGGGAGCTGTTTTTT
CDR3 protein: CASRLFYSRTGGDGELFF

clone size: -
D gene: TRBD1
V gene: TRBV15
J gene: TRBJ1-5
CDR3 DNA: TGTGCCACCAGCAGGGACAGGGTTGGAAATCAGCCCCAGCATTTT
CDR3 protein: CATSRDRVGNQPQHF

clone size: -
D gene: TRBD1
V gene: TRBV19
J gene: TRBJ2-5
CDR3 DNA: TGTGCCAGTAGTAGCGGGACAGGGGTCGTCCAAGAGACCCAGTACTTC
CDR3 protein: CASSSGTGVVQETQYF

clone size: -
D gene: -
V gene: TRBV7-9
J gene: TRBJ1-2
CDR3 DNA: TGTGCCAGCAGCTTCGAGACCGGGACCCGTTATGGCTACACCTTC
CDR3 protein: CASSFETGTRYGYTF

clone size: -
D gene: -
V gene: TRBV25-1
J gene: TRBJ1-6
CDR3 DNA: TGTGCCAGCAGTGAATGGGGGAGAGGGCTATCACCCCTCCACTTT
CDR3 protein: CASSEWGRGLSPLHF

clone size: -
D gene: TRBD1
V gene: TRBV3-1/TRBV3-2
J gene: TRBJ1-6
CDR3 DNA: TGTGCCAGCAGCCGGACAGGGGAGAATTCACCCCTCCACTTT
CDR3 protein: CASSRTGENSPLHF

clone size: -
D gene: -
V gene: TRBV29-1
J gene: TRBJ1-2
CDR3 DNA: TGCAGCGCCCTTACAGGAGATTATGGCTACACCTTC
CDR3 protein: CSALTGDYGYTF

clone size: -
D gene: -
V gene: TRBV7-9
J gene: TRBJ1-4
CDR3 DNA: TGTGCCAGCAGCGGAACTAATGAAAAACTGTTTTTT
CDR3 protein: CASSGTNEKLFF

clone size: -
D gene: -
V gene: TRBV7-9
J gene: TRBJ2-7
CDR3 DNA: TGTGCCAGCAGCGACACCCGGGACATAACCTACGAGCAGTACTTC
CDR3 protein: CASSDTRDITYEQYF

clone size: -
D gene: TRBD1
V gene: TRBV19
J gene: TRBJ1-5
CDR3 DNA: TGTGCCAGTGGCCCACAGGGGAATAGCAATCAGCCCCAGCATTTT
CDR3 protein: CASGPQGNSNQPQHF

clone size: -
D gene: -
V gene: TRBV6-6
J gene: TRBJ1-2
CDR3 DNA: TGTGCCAGCAGTTGGCTGGGGGCTAACTATGGCTACACCTTC
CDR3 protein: CASSWLGANYGYTF

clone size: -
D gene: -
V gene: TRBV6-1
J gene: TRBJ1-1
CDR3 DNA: TGTGCCAGCAGTGATTTCAGGGTAAAGGGCACTGAAGCTTTCTTT
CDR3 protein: CASSDFRVKGTEAFF

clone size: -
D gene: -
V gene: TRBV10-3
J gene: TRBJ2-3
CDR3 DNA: TGTGCCATCAGTGAACAGGGAGGCCTACTTAGCACAGATACGCAGTATTTT
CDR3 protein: CAISEQGGLLSTDTQYF

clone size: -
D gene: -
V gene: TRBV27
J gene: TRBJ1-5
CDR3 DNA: TGTGCCAGCAGTCCTAACGGAGGCAGGGCCGTCCAGCCCCAGCATTTT
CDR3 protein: CASSPNGGRAVQPQHF

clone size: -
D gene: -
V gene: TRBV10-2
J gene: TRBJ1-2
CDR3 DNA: TGCGCCAGCAGTGATGGGCTCACGACCTATGGCTACACCTTC
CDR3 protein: CASSDGLTTYGYTF

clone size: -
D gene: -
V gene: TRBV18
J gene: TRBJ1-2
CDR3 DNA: TGTGCCAGCTCACCACTTAGCGACACCAACTCCTACACCTTC
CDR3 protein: CASSPLSDTNSYTF